Reported below is one TCR beta chain. Looked up from germline, CDR1 is SQVTM and CDR2 is ANQGSEA. The CDR3 sequence is 11 residues long. The V end lost 4 bases, the J end lost 10 bases, and 10 bases lay between the germline ends. The data are from a study of blood T cell repertoires in COVID-19. At the level of the study: Specimens from acute and convalescent COVID-19 originated in the United States, Italy and Spain.

Per the study methods: Amplification from reference gene primers served as the basis for estimated nucleated cell counts. TCRdb's table, derived via immunoSEQ multiplex PCR, lists solely in-frame clones and lacks some. D and trimming were read from the DNA, whereas the V and J calls and clone size are those reported in that table. Of roughly 210,000 clones in the sample, approximately 90% are singletons; the top ten hold around 1.6%. Sequencing was performed on peripheral blood. The rearrangement links TRBV29-1 to TRBJ1-4; weak D call: TRBD1 (6 bases). This clonotype originated in a man between 70 and 80 years old with acute or convalescent COVID-19. The DNA of the CDR3 is TGCAGCGTTGGGGAGGGGGGAAAACTGTTTTTT. Its protein product is CSVGEGGKLFF.